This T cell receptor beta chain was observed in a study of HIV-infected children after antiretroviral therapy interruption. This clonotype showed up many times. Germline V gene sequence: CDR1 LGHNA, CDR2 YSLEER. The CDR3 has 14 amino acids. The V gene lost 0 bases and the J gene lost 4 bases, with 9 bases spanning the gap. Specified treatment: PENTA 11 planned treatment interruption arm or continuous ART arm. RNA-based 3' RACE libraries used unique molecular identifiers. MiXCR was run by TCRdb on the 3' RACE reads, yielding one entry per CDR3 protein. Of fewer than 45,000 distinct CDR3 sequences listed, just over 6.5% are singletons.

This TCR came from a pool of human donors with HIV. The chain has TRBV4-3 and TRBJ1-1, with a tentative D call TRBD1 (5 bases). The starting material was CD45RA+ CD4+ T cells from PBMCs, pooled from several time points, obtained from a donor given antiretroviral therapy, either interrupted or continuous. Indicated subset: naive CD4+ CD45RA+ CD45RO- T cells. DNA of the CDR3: TGCGCCAGCAGCCAAGAAGAGGGGAGCACTGAAGCTTTCTTT. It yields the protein CASSQEEGSTEAFF.